One and the same sample provided the 27 T cell receptor beta chains below, sequenced in a study of blood T cell repertoires in COVID-19. Some clones are missing from TCRdb's copy, which holds only in-frame ones; the method was immunoSEQ multiplex PCR. The sample lists just over 200,000 clones; 70% to 90% were seen once. The sample was peripheral blood. These receptors came from a man older than 75 with acute or convalescent COVID-19.

This chain uses TRBV2 with TRBJ1-6, with 8 bases that match TRBD1. CDR3 length equals 16 residues. With 6 bases clipped from V and 0 bases from J, the junction kept 4 bases outside the gene matches. Germline CDR1 SNHLY, CDR2 FYNNEI. In DNA, the CDR3 is TGTGCCAGCAGGCGACAGGGGAGCTCCTATAATTCACCCCTCCACTTT. It specifies CASRRQGSSYNSPLHF.

This clone occurred once. This chain joins TRBV11-3 and TRBJ2-1; the D is unclear. The germline V gene has CDR1 SGHNT and CDR2 YENEEA. Trimming took 2 bases from V and 3 from J, leaving 5 bases between them. The CDR3 sequence is 13 residues long. The CDR3 nucleotides are TGTGCCAGCAGCTTATATCGCTACAATGAGCAGTTCTTC. Translated, it gives CASSLYRYNEQFF. Drawing the rest from reference TRBV11-3 and TRBJ2-1, the complete variable domain is EAGVVQSPRYKIIEKKQPVAFWCNPISGHNTLYWYLQNLGQGPELLIRYENEEAVDDSQLPKDRFSAERLKGVDSTLKIQPAELGDSAVYLCASSLYRYNEQFFGPGTRLTVL.

This chain links TRBV6-2 or TRBV6-3 with TRBJ2-7; 12 bases match TRBD2. This CDR3 region has 15 residues. Germline CDR1 reads MNHEY; CDR2 reads SVGEGT. Trimming cost V 6 bases and J 3 bases; bases outside gene matches: 6. The CDR3 region is CASSLGLAGYYEQYV. CDR3 in DNA: TGTGCCAGCAGCCTGGGACTAGCGGGTTACTACGAGCAGTACGTC.

This chain joins TRBV18 and TRBJ1-3, with TRBD1 matching over 8 bases. Losses at the gene ends were 3 bases for V and 0 bases for J; bases not matched to a gene: 7. Germline V gives CDR1 KGHSH, CDR2 LQKENI. The CDR3 is 17 amino acids. In nucleotides, the CDR3 is TGTGCCAGCTCACCCATCAGGGGGCAGGTCTCTGGAAACACCATATATTTT. It yields the protein CASSPIRGQVSGNTIYF.

CDR3 sequence: CASSLEGASGSYEQYF. CDR3 sequence (DNA): TGTGCCAGCAGCTTAGAAGGGGCTAGCGGAAGCTACGAGCAGTACTTC. V is TRBV13 and J is TRBJ2-7, with 7 bases matching TRBD2. Germline-derived CDR1 and CDR2 are PRHDT and FYEKMQ (reference sequence). This CDR3 comprises 16 residues. V trimming: 1 base; J trimming: 3 bases; junction bases outside the gene matches: 9.

V is TRBV27 and J is TRBJ2-1, with TRBD2 matching 9 bases. V gave up 2 bases and J gave up 8 bases; unmatched junction bases: 13. The V gene's germline CDR1 is MNHEY and CDR2 SMNVEV (reference sequence). The CDR3 is made up of 17 amino acids. The CDR3 is CASSLPVIAGAPDEQFF. CDR3 bases: TGTGCCAGCAGTTTACCTGTAATAGCGGGAGCCCCCGATGAGCAGTTCTTC.

The genes are TRBV12-3 or TRBV12-4 and TRBJ1-4; D ambiguous. V was cut by 4 bases and J by 7 bases, with 10 bases left in between. This CDR3 has 13 residues. The CDR3 protein is CASSSLNGEKLFF. CDR3 in DNA: TGTGCCAGCAGTTCCCTGAACGGTGAAAAACTGTTTTTT.

The chain is built from TRBV24-1 and TRBJ2-6; 8 bases map to TRBD1. The V segment lost 4 bases and the J segment 0 bases; nucleotides outside the gene matches: 13. Germline V lookup: CDR1 KGHDR, CDR2 SFDVKD. The CDR3 totals 20 residues. The CDR3 region is CATSDPFTGGKPSGANVLTF. CDR3 sequence (DNA): TGTGCCACCAGTGACCCCTTCACAGGGGGGAAACCCTCTGGGGCCAACGTCCTGACTTTC.

This chain links TRBV5-1 with TRBJ2-2; 10 nucleotides align to TRBD1. The germline V gene has CDR1 SGHRS and CDR2 YFSETQ. V was clipped by 4 bases and J by 3 bases; unmatched bases: 12. The CDR3 length is 18 residues. The CDR3 protein is CASSRGTGDSWDTGELFF. The CDR3 nucleotides read TGCGCCAGCAGCAGGGGGACAGGGGATTCTTGGGACACCGGGGAGCTGTTTTTT.

V is TRBV5-1 and J is TRBJ2-3; 10 nucleotides match TRBD2. CDR1 SGHRS and CDR2 YFSETQ come from the germline V gene. The CDR3 is made up of 16 amino acids. Trimming at V came to 2 bases and at J to 2 bases, leaving 5 bases not matched to a gene. The CDR3 DNA reads TGCGCCAGCAGCTTACCGGGACTAGCGTTCACAGATACGCAGTATTTT. Protein sequence: CASSLPGLAFTDTQYF. The full variable domain, its missing parts supplied by reference TRBV5-1 and TRBJ2-3, is KAGVTQTPRYLIKTRGQQVTLSCSPISGHRSVSWYQQTPGQGLQFLFEYFSETQRNKGNFPGRFSGRQFSNSRSEMNVSTLELGDSALYLCASSLPGLAFTDTQYFGPGTRLTVL.

The genes are TRBV5-1 and TRBJ1-6; D may be TRBD1 (5 bases). Trimming pared 0 bases from V and 8 bases from J, leaving 12 bases between. CDR3 length equals 15 residues. Per germline, CDR1 SGHRS and CDR2 YFSETQ. The CDR3: CASSLADSPYSPLHF. CDR3 nucleotides: TGCGCCAGCAGCTTGGCCGACAGCCCGTATTCACCCCTCCACTTT.

The chain recombines TRBV24-1 with TRBJ2-3; 7 bases match TRBD2. The CDR3 extends over 16 amino acids. Trimming removed 6 bases from V and 2 bases from J; junction bases left unmatched: 10. Looked up from germline, CDR1 is KGHDR and CDR2 is SFDVKD. The CDR3 region has the DNA TGTGCCACCAGTCAAAGGCTAGCGGAGGCCACAGATACGCAGTATTTT. Its protein is CATSQRLAEATDTQYF.

The chain joins TRBV4-1 to TRBJ2-2; D is possibly TRBD1 (6 bases). The CDR3 sequence is 15 residues long. The germline gives CDR1 MGHRA, CDR2 YSYEKL. V lost 1 base and J 1 base, leaving 7 bases between the germline ends. CDR3 amino acids: CASSQVTGNTGELFF. The CDR3 DNA sequence: TGCGCCAGCAGCCAAGTGACAGGGAACACCGGGGAGCTGTTTTTT.

This rearrangement joins TRBV29-1 to TRBJ2-1, with D hard to call. Germline V gene lookup returns CDR1 SQVTM and CDR2 ANQGSEA. This CDR3 has 11 residues. V lost 7 bases and J lost 3, with 7 bases in between. The CDR3 nucleotides are TGCAGCGCCTCGAGCTACAATGAGCAGTTCTTC. This sequence encodes CSASSYNEQFF.

This chain uses TRBV7-2 with TRBJ2-1, with TRBD2 matching 11 bases. Unmatched junction bases numbered 7, after V lost 5 bases and J lost 4 bases. The germline V gene encodes CDR1 SGHTA and CDR2 FQGNSA. CDR3 length: 16 amino acids. The CDR3 region is CASSEGLAGGYNEQFF. The CDR3 DNA is TGTGCCAGCAGCGAAGGACTAGCGGGTGGTTACAATGAGCAGTTCTTC. The full variable domain, with the rest looked up from reference TRBV7-2 and TRBJ2-1, is GAGVSQSPSNKVTEKGKDVELRCDPISGHTALYWYRQSLGQGLEFLIYFQGNSAPDKSGLPSDRFSAERTGGSVSTLTIQRTQQEDSAVYLCASSEGLAGGYNEQFFGPGTRLTVL.

This chain connects TRBV2 to TRBJ2-1; TRBD2 agrees at 8 bases. The junction had 12 bases not matched to a gene; V was cut back by 6 bases and J by 8 bases. CDR1 and CDR2 (germline): SNHLY, FYNNEI. The CDR3 loop spans 15 amino acids. The CDR3 loop is CASRVSGSLMYEQFF. The CDR3 DNA is TGTGCCAGCAGGGTCAGCGGGAGCCTGATGTATGAGCAGTTCTTC.

V usage is TRBV19 and J usage is TRBJ2-1, with D hard to call. CDR3 length: 18 amino acids. CDR1 is LNHDA, CDR2 SQIVND, per germline (reference sequence). V lost 2 bases to trimming and J lost 4 bases, with 21 bases between them. The CDR3 bases are TGTGCCAGTAGTATACAACAAACAATCATGGAGCAGTACAATGAGCAGTTCTTC. Encoded protein: CASSIQQTIMEQYNEQFF.

This clone has a count of ten or more. The chain is built from TRBV9 and TRBJ2-7; D ambiguous. This CDR3 contains 15 residues. CDR1 and CDR2 (germline): SGDLS, YYNGEE. V was trimmed by 0 bases and J by 0 bases, leaving 10 bases between them. The CDR3 spells CASSVDGSPSYEQYF. The CDR3 coding sequence is TGTGCCAGCAGCGTAGACGGGTCCCCCTCCTACGAGCAGTACTTC.

The genes are TRBV2 and TRBJ2-3, with 9 bases that match TRBD2. CDR1 SNHLY and CDR2 FYNNEI come from the germline V gene. This CDR3 has 15 residues. The junction had 3 bases not matched to a gene; V was cut back by 1 base and J by 4 bases. The CDR3 sequence is CASSEDAGGPDTQYF. CDR3 DNA sequence: TGTGCCAGCAGTGAAGACGCGGGAGGGCCAGATACGCAGTATTTT. Full variable domain (outside the CDR3, taken from reference TRBV2 and TRBJ2-3): EPEVTQTPSHQVTQMGQEVILRCVPISNHLYFYWYRQILGQKVEFLVSFYNNEISEKSEIFDDQFSVERPDGSNFTLKIRSTKLEDSAMYFCASSEDAGGPDTQYFGPGTRLTVL.

The chain joins TRBV5-8 to TRBJ2-7, with TRBD1 as a possible D gene (5 bases). The CDR3 is 13 amino acids. V was cut by 3 bases and J by 7 bases, with 14 bases left in between. The germline V gene encodes CDR1 SGHTS and CDR2 YDEGEE. CDR3 in amino acids: CASSYTGRSEQYV. DNA for the CDR3: TGTGCCAGCAGCTATACAGGCAGGAGTGAGCAGTACGTC.

CDR3 DNA: TGTGCCAGCAGTGGTTGGAGGGACAGGTCCTACAATGAGCAGTTCTTC. This gives the protein CASSGWRDRSYNEQFF. V and J are TRBV6-2 or TRBV6-3 and TRBJ2-1; 8 positions match TRBD1. Germline assignment: CDR1 MNHEY and CDR2 SVGEGT. The J segment lost 1 base and the V segment lost 5 bases, leaving 7 bases of the junction unmatched. This CDR3 has 16 residues.

V gene TRBV19 combines with J gene TRBJ2-2, with D possibly matching TRBD2 (6 bases). Per the germline V gene, CDR1 is LNHDA and CDR2 is SQIVND (reference sequence). CDR3 length equals 13 residues. With 6 bases removed from V and 2 bases from J, the gap between germline ends came to 7 bases. Here the CDR3 reads CASSGSNTGELFF. The CDR3 nucleotides are TGTGCCAGTAGCGGGAGTAACACCGGGGAGCTGTTTTTT.

The chain carries TRBV10-3 and TRBJ1-5; TRBD1 might be the D (6 bases). CDR3 length: 12 amino acids. Germline CDR1 reads ENHRY; CDR2 reads SYGVKD. V was pared by 2 bases and J by 7 bases, with 6 bases between. CDR3 in DNA: TGTGCCATCAGTGAGGGGGGCCAGCCCCAGCATTTT. Residues: CAISEGGQPQHF.

The chain joins TRBV5-1 to TRBJ2-3, with D tentatively TRBD2 (6 bases). The CDR3 loop spans 15 amino acids. Trimming shortened V by 4 bases and J by 0 bases, and 12 bases separated the two germline ends. Germline V gene data show CDR1 as SGHRS and CDR2 as YFSETQ. CDR3 in amino acids: CASSPYGGSTDTQYF. In DNA form, the CDR3 reads TGCGCCAGCAGCCCATATGGAGGGAGCACAGATACGCAGTATTTT.

This chain joins TRBV30 and TRBJ2-1, with TRBD2 as a possible D gene (5 bases). Trimming took off 3 bases at V and 6 bases at J, with 15 bases between the two ends. This CDR3 is 14 amino acids long. CDR1 and CDR2 (germline): GTSNPN, SVGIG (reference sequence). CDR3 DNA: TGTGCCTGGAGCCGAGGGCTACACTCCAATGAGCAGTTCTTC. Translating gives CAWSRGLHSNEQFF.

This clone was picked up one time. V is TRBV5-1 and J is TRBJ2-7, with D possibly TRBD1 on 6 matching bases. Trimming stripped 4 bases from V and 1 base from J, with 15 bases between. CDR1 is SGHRS and CDR2 is YFSETQ in the germline V gene. The CDR3 length is 15 residues. The CDR3 is CASSATGELSYEQYF. The CDR3 DNA sequence: TGCGCCAGCAGCGCGACAGGTGAGCTATCCTACGAGCAGTACTTC.

The chain carries TRBV18 and TRBJ1-1; weak D call: TRBD1 (5 bases). Germline CDR1 and CDR2: KGHSH and LQKENI. This CDR3 region has 14 residues. Trimming removed 6 bases at V and 1 base at J, with 12 bases between. The CDR3 DNA reads as TGTGCCAGCTCTAAGACAGACCAGAACACTGAAGCTTTCTTT. It codes for CASSKTDQNTEAFF.